This T cell receptor (beta chain) is drawn from a study of cytomegalovirus exposure and HLA in healthy donors. In the study overall: Sequencing of roughly 180 million T cells in an earlier analysis found around 110 million unique TCR beta sequences.

Germline CDR1 and CDR2: SGHNT and YYREEE (reference sequence). The CDR3 spans 15 residues. After removal of 1 base from V and 3 bases from J, the junction contained 3 bases not matched to a gene. In the PCR, 60 Vbeta and 13 Jbeta primers were used. As originally analysed: A follow-up analysis tallied some 80 million unique TCR beta chains, about 10 million shared. Profiled with immunoSEQ multiplex PCR; TCRdb holds only in-frame clones, not every one. V and J calls plus clone size are reproduced from that table; the DNA served to infer D and trimming. In the table there are approximately 220,000 clones, about 74% of which are singletons. Broader study findings: Most of the CMV-associated TCR beta chains (in a later analysis) appeared to be HLA-restricted.

For this clone: The antigen is undetermined.

The sample was PBMCs. The origin of this receptor is a man aged 35 to 55 in good health and CMV-seronegative. The chain is built from TRBV5-4 and TRBJ2-5; TRBD1 aligns across 10 bases. CDR3 amino acids: CASSLWGTGEETQYF. The CDR3 DNA is TGTGCCAGCAGCTTGTGGGGGACAGGGGAAGAGACCCAGTACTTC.